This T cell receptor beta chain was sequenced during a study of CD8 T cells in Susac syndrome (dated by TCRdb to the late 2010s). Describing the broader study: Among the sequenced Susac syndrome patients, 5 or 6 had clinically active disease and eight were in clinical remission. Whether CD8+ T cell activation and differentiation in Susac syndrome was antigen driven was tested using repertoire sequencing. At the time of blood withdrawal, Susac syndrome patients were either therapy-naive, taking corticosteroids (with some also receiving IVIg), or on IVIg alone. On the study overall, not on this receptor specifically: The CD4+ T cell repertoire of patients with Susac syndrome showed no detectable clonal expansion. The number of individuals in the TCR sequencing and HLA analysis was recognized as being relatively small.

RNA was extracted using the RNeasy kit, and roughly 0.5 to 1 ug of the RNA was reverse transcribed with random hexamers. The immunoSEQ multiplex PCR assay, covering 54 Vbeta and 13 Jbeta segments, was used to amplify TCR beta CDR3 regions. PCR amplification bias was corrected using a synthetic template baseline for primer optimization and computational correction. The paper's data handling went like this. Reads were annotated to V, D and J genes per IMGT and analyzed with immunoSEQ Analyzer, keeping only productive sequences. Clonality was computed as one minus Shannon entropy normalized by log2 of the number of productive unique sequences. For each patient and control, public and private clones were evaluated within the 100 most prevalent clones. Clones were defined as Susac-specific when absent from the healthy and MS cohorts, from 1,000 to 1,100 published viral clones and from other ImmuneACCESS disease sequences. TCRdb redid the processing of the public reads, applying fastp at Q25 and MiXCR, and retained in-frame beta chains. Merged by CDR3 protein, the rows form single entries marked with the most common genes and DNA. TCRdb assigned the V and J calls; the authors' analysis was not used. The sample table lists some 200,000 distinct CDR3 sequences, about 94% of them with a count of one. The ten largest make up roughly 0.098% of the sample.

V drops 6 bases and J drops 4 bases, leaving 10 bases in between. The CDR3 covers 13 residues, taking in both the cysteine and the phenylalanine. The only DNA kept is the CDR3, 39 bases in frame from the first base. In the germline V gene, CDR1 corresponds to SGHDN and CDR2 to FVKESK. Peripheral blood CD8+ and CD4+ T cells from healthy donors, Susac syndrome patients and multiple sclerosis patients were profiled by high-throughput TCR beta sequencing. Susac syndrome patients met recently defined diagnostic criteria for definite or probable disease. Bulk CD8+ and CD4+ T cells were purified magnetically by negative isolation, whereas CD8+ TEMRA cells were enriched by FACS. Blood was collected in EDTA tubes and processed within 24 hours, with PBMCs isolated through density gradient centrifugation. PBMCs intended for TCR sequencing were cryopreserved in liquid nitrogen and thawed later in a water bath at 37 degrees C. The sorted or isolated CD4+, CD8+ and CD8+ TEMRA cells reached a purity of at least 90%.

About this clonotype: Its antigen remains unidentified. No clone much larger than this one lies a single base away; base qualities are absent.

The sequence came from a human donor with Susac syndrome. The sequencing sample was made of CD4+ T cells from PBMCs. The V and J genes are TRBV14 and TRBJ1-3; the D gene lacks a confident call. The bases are TGTGCCAGCAGACCATGGGCGGGAAACACCATATATTTT. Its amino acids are CASRPWAGNTIYF.